This entry describes one T cell receptor (beta chain). The source of the sample is a study of blood T cell repertoires in COVID-19. In the study overall: The study drew acute and convalescent COVID-19 samples from the United States, Italy and Spain. Sources were T cells, B-cell-depleted T cells, or PBMCs; the material itself was cDNA or gDNA.

The CDR3 runs 14 residues. The trim removed 4 bases at V and 6 bases at J, leaving 7 bases unmatched. From germline, CDR1 is SGHRS and CDR2 YFSETQ. In the study's own analysis: Counts of nucleated cells, estimated from reference gene primer amplification, were obtained. Clones were read by immunoSEQ multiplex PCR, and TCRdb kept only the in-frame ones, dropping some. That table gives V, J and clone size, and the DNA gave D and trimming. The data show roughly 150,000 clones, with approximately 92% seen just once and about 16% held by the top ten. The clonotype comes from a woman in her forties with acute or convalescent COVID-19. Sequencing used peripheral blood. This chain joins TRBV5-1 and TRBJ2-3; TRBD2 matches 8 bases. CDR3 residues: CASSPGGRQDTQYF. The CDR3 DNA reads TGCGCCAGCAGCCCGGGGGGGCGCCAGGATACGCAGTATTTT.